This T cell receptor (beta chain) came from a study of shared clonotypes between healthy human individuals. The method was immunoSEQ multiplex PCR; TCRdb's version includes in-frame clones alone and lacks a portion of them. Of roughly 2.2 million clones listed, approximately 90% are singletons. The germline gives CDR1 MDHEN, CDR2 SYDVKM. This CDR3 region has 13 residues. J was trimmed by 9 bases and V by 9 bases; bases with no gene match: 11. The source of this sequence is a man aged 18 to 35 in good health. Some clones in this sample may be carry-over from other donors' samples. The specimen sequenced was naive CD4+ T cells from PBMCs. Documented subset: CD45RA+ positively selected. V is TRBV28 and J is TRBJ1-5, with TRBD1 matching over 7 bases. CDR3 in DNA: TGTGCCAGTATTCCCGAGGGGGCGCGGCCCCAGCATTTT. This codes for CASIPEGARPQHF.